A selection of T cell receptor beta chains follows, all from one sample in a study of T cells after yellow fever vaccination. TCRdb reanalysed the 5' RACE reads using MiXCR and keeps one entry per CDR3 protein. The data show approximately 550,000 distinct CDR3 sequences, about 19% seen once. Sequencing used PBMCs, obtained 15 days after the yellow fever booster vaccination. The receptors originated from a man younger than 40 who received the YFV17D yellow fever vaccine. Both conserved end residues are part of each CDR3. A D gene is named only where the DNA matches it firmly. Clone size, where shown, is once, few, many, or a class for clones that have expanded.

TRBV5-1	TRBJ2-7	-	TRBD1	CASSLGDRDYEQYF	TGCGCCAGCAGTCTGGGGGACAGGGACTACGAGCAGTACTTC
TRBV7-2	TRBJ2-1	many	TRBD2	CASSTGLAERQFF	TGTGCCAGCAGCACCGGACTAGCTGAGAGGCAGTTCTTC
TRBV6-5	TRBJ2-7	few	TRBD2	CASSYSVLAGAYEQYF	TGTGCCAGCAGTTACTCTGTTTTGGCGGGAGCCTACGAGCAGTACTTC
TRBV20-1	TRBJ2-7	few	-	CSARDGIYEQYF	TGCAGTGCTAGAGATGGGATCTACGAGCAGTACTTC
TRBV4-3	TRBJ2-3	-	-	CASSQDIVNGDTQYF	TGCGCCAGCAGCCAAGATATCGTCAACGGAGATACGCAGTATTTT
TRBV15	TRBJ2-2	many	-	CATSRDRNGSYTGELFF	TGTGCCACCAGCAGAGATAGGAACGGGAGTTATACCGGGGAGCTGTTTTTT
TRBV5-1	TRBJ2-1	-	-	CASSGGQISYNEQFF	TGCGCCAGCAGCGGAGGACAGATCTCCTACAATGAGCAGTTCTTC
TRBV4-3	TRBJ2-1	-	TRBD1	CASSQDKRGQRFF	TGCGCCAGCAGCCAAGACAAAAGGGGGCAACGGTTCTTC
TRBV5-1	TRBJ1-2	few	-	CASRAGLPPGYGYTF	TGCGCCAGCAGAGCGGGACTCCCCCCCGGCTATGGCTACACCTTC
TRBV20-1	TRBJ2-7	-	TRBD1	CSGGPGQGIYEQYF	TGCAGTGGAGGACCGGGACAGGGGATTTACGAGCAGTACTTC
TRBV20-1	TRBJ2-7	-	TRBD2	CSVRASGGYEQYF	TGCAGTGTTAGAGCTAGCGGGGGCTACGAGCAGTACTTC